The 12 T cell receptor beta chains presented below share a single source sample, sequenced in a study of early T cells in non-severe SARS-CoV-2 infection. TCRdb recomputed calls from the 5' RACE reads with MiXCR, one row per CDR3 protein. Of about 55,000 distinct CDR3 sequences listed, about 15% are singletons. This specimen consisted of whole blood, obtained at baseline. The receptors originated from an adult who was a healthcare worker with PCR-confirmed SARS-CoV-2 infection or an uninfected control (not recorded which).

J is TRBJ2-3 and V is TRBV6-6, with 8 bases aligning to TRBD2. From germline, CDR1 is MNHNY and CDR2 SVGAGI (reference sequence). The CDR3 length is 13 residues. J was trimmed by 9 bases and V by 7 bases; bases with no gene match: 9. The CDR3 here is CASTSPERETQYF. The CDR3 region has the DNA TGTGCCAGCACCTCCCCCGAGCGGGAGACGCAGTATTTT.

This chain links TRBV25-1 with TRBJ2-2; 11 positions match TRBD2. CDR1 MGHDK and CDR2 SYGVNS come from the germline V gene. Trimming took 2 bases from V and 5 from J; bases not matched to a gene: 10. The CDR3 is 18 amino acids. The CDR3: CASSEGDSGRARTGELFF. As DNA, the CDR3 is TGTGCCAGCAGTGAAGGGGATAGCGGGAGGGCTAGAACCGGGGAGCTGTTTTTT.

This clonotype occurred a few times. The V and J genes are TRBV29-1 and TRBJ2-5, with D hard to call. Germline lookup yields CDR1 SQVTM and CDR2 ANQGSEA. V was cut by 4 bases and J by 2 bases, with 8 bases left in between. The CDR3 is 12 amino acids. CDR3 loop: CSVGSGQETQYF. CDR3 DNA sequence: TGCAGCGTTGGATCTGGACAAGAGACCCAGTACTTC.

This clonotype showed up just a few times. The gene calls are TRBV2 and TRBJ2-4; D remains ambiguous. The CDR3 has 12 amino acids. From germline, CDR1 is SNHLY and CDR2 FYNNEI. Between the trimmed V and J ends, which lost 1 base and 7 bases, there was a span of 5 bases. In DNA form, the CDR3 reads TGTGCCAGCAGTGAAGGGGCCAACATTCAGTACTTC. This gives the protein CASSEGANIQYF.

This clonotype showed up many times. CDR3 sequence reads: CASDLGGTGELFF. The CDR3 bases are TGTGCCAGCGACCTAGGGGGCACCGGGGAGCTGTTTTTT. The chain uses TRBV2 and TRBJ2-2; a weak D match, TRBD1 (6 bases). Germline CDR1 reads SNHLY; CDR2 reads FYNNEI. The CDR3 is 13 amino acids. V lost 8 bases and J lost 4, with 11 bases in between.

This clonotype came up many times. This chain joins TRBV20-1 and TRBJ2-3; TRBD1 is a possible D gene (6 bases). The V end was cut by 1 base, the J end by 0 bases, with 11 bases between. Per the germline V gene, CDR1 is DFQATT and CDR2 is SNEGSKA (reference sequence). The CDR3 has 15 residues. Written as DNA, the CDR3 is TGCAGTGCTAGAGTGGGGGCGGGTAGCACAGATACGCAGTATTTT. It translates to CSARVGAGSTDTQYF.

The chain couples TRBV28 to TRBJ1-4; D perhaps matches TRBD1 (5 bases). From germline, CDR1 is MDHEN and CDR2 SYDVKM. Trimming cost V 3 bases and J 5 bases, with 13 bases left between them. CDR3 length equals 15 residues. The CDR3 protein is CASSFGGELNEKLFF. The DNA for the CDR3 is TGTGCCAGCAGTTTTGGGGGGGAGCTGAATGAAAAACTGTTTTTT.

V is TRBV12-3 or TRBV12-4 and J is TRBJ2-3; 10 positions agree with TRBD2. The junction had 3 bases not matched to a gene; V was cut back by 5 bases and J by 4 bases. The CDR3 sequence is 14 residues long. The CDR3 DNA is TGTGCCAGCAGTCGAGGGACTAGCGCAGATACGCAGTATTTT. Amino acid sequence: CASSRGTSADTQYF.

This sequence joins TRBV20-1 and TRBJ1-5, with D possibly being TRBD1 (5 bases). The CDR3 runs to 14 residues. V was pared by 6 bases and J by 0 bases, with 12 bases between. The germline gives CDR1 DFQATT, CDR2 SNEGSKA (reference sequence). The CDR3 DNA reads TGCAGTGCCAGACGGGGGTATAGCAATCAGCCCCAGCATTTT. Amino acid sequence: CSARRGYSNQPQHF.

This clonotype came up a few times. This chain uses TRBV4-1 with TRBJ2-4; TRBD1 matches 12 bases. The germline V gene encodes CDR1 MGHRA and CDR2 YSYEKL. CDR3 length equals 18 residues. Trimming took 0 bases from V and 1 from J; bases not matched to a gene: 4. The chain's CDR3 is CASSQDRDRGRAKNIQYF. CDR3 DNA sequence: TGCGCCAGCAGCCAAGACCGGGACAGGGGGCGTGCCAAAAACATTCAGTACTTC.

The V call is TRBV20-1, the J call TRBJ2-7; D may correspond to TRBD1 or TRBD2 (5 bases each). Germline CDR1 is DFQATT and CDR2 is SNEGSKA (reference sequence). The CDR3 contains 13 residues. The ends were cut back, 3 bases at V and 7 bases at J, with 16 bases in the middle. The DNA of the CDR3 is TGCAGTGCTAGGGGGCGAAACACGGGGGAGCAGTACTTC. It encodes CSARGRNTGEQYF.

This chain joins TRBV5-8 and TRBJ1-3; D not certain. The CDR3 length is 20 residues. V dropped 4 bases and J dropped 0 bases, with 26 bases sitting between them. Germline CDR1 reads SGHTS; CDR2 reads YDEGEE. The CDR3 loop is CASSTLIAGLPERSGNTIYF. The CDR3 DNA follows: TGTGCCAGCAGCACCCTGATCGCGGGTCTTCCAGAGCGCTCTGGAAACACCATATATTTT.